This T cell receptor (beta chain) was retrieved from a study of T-cell reconstitution after alpha-beta-depleted transplantation in children. Unique molecular identifiers were used in preparing the TCRbeta library. In TCRdb, the PCR reads were re-called with MiXCR into one record per CDR3 protein. The table lists approximately 500,000 distinct CDR3 sequences, over 25% of them singletons. V was pared by 0 bases and J by 3 bases, with 3 bases between. CDR1 is LNHNV and CDR2 is YYDKDF in the germline V gene (reference sequence). CDR3 length: 13 amino acids. The sequence derives from a boy in the first two years of life with Wiskott-Aldrich syndrome, due to receive a stem cell transplant. This chain joins TRBV15 and TRBJ2-1; D gene unclear. The sequenced sample was PBMCs, obtained before TCRalphabeta/CD19-depleted stem cell transplant. As DNA, the CDR3 is TGTGCCACCAGCAGAGACAACTACAATGAGCAGTTCTTC. Amino acids: CATSRDNYNEQFF.